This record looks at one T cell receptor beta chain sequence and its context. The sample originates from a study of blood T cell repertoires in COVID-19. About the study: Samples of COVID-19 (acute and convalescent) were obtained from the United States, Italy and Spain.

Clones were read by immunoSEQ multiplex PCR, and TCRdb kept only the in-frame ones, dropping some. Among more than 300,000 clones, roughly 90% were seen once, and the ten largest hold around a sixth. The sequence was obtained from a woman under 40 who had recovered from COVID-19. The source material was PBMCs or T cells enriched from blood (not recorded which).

The CDR3 nucleotides read TGTGCCAGCAGCTTGAGCCCTAGCAATGAGCAGTTCTTC. Its protein is CASSLSPSNEQFF. This chain joins TRBV7-9 and TRBJ2-1; D unclear. Between the trimmed V and J ends, which lost 3 bases and 6 bases, there was a span of 9 bases. This CDR3 is 13 amino acids long. Germline assignment: CDR1 SEHNR and CDR2 FQNEAQ (reference sequence). The full variable domain, in which reference TRBV7-9 and TRBJ2-1 provide the parts outside the CDR3, is DTGVSQNPRHKITKRGQNVTFRCDPISEHNRLYWYRQTLGQGPEFLTYFQNEAQLEKSRLLSDRFSAERPKGSFSTLEIQRTEQGDSAMYLCASSLSPSNEQFFGPGTRLTVL.